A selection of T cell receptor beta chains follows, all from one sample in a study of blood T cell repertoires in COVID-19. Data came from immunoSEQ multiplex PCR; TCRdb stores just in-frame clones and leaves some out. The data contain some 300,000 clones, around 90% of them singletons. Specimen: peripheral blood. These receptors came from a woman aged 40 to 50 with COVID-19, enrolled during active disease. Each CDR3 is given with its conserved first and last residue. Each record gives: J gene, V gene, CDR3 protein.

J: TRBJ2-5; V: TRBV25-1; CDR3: CASSEYPQGRETQYF
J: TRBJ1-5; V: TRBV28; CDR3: CASTTNRDTRLQPQHF
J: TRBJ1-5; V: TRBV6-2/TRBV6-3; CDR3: CASSYSSTGLISNQPQHF
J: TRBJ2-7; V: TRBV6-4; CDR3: CASSPQAGTYEQYF
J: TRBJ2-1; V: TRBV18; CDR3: CASSSGLAGGNEQFF
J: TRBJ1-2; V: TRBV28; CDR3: CASTRYPGTGGNYGYTF
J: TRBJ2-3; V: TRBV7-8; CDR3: CASIPMRHTDTQYF
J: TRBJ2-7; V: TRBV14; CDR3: CASSQAGLAIDYEQYF
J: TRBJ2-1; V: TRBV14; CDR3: CASSPFRGSSYNEQFF
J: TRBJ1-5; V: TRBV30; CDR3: CAWSGQGLQPQHF
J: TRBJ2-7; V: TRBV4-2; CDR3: CASSQTGVEQYF